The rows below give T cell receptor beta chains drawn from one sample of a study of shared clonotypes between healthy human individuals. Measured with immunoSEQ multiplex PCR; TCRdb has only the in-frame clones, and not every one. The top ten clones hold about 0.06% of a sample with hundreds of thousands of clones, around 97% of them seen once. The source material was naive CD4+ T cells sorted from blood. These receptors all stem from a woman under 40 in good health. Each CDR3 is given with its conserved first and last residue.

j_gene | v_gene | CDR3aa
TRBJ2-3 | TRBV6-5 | CASSYRRGTDTQYF
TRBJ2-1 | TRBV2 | CASSESDWTYNEQFF
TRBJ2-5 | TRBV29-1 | CSVPTASGSSPETQYF
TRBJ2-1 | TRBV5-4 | CASSPLAGERNNEQFF
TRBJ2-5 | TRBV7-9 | CASSFPGGLGETQYF
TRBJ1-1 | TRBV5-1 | CASSLDTWNTEAFF
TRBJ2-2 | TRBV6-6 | CASKGPAGDVGELFF
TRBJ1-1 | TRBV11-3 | CASSSGQGGRTEAFF
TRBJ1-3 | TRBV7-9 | CASSLGTGNTIYF
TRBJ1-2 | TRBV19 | CASSTTGTGGTYGYTF
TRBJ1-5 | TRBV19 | CASSSRTGGGQPQHF
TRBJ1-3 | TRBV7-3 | CASSLQDGNTIYF
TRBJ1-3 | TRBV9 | CASSVEGREPGNTIYF
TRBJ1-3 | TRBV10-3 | CAIRPGLPSGNTIYF
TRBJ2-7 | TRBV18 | CASSRVGDGRYEQYF